The 2 T cell receptor beta chains below were found in one sample sequenced in a study of blood T cell repertoires in COVID-19. TCRdb keeps only in-frame clones here, not all; method: immunoSEQ multiplex PCR. This table holds about 250,000 clones, around 88% found once. Sequenced material: peripheral blood. Receptors originate from an elderly man with acute or convalescent COVID-19.

The V call is TRBV15, the J call TRBJ2-7; D not certain. Germline V gene data show CDR1 as LNHNV and CDR2 as YYDKDF (reference sequence). Deletions cut 0 bases from V and 6 bases from J, with 6 bases between. The CDR3 totals 12 residues. The CDR3 region is CATSRDSREQYF. Written as DNA, the CDR3 is TGTGCCACCAGCAGAGATTCTCGCGAGCAGTACTTC.

This rearrangement joins TRBV5-6 to TRBJ2-2, with 9 nucleotides matching TRBD2. CDR3 length: 15 amino acids. Germline V CDR1 and CDR2: SGHDT, YYEEEE. J was trimmed by 1 base and V by 4 bases; bases with no gene match: 2. The CDR3 bases are TGTGCCAGCAGCCCACTAGCGGGGAACACCGGGGAGCTGTTTTTT. This encodes CASSPLAGNTGELFF. The full variable domain, completed using reference TRBV5-6 and TRBJ2-2, is DAGVTQSPTHLIKTRGQQVTLRCSPKSGHDTVSWYQQALGQGPQFIFQYYEEEERQRGNFPDRFSGHQFPNYSSELNVNALLLGDSALYLCASSPLAGNTGELFFGEGSRLTVL.